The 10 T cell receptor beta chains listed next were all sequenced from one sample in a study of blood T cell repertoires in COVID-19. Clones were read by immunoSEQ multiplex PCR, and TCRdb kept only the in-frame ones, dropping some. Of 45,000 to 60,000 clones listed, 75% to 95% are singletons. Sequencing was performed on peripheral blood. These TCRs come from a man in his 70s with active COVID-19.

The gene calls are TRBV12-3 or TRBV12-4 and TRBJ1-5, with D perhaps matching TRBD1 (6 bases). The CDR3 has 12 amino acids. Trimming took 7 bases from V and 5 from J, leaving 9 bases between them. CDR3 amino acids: CASNHRDQPQHF. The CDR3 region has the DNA TGTGCCAGCAACCACAGGGATCAGCCCCAGCATTTT.

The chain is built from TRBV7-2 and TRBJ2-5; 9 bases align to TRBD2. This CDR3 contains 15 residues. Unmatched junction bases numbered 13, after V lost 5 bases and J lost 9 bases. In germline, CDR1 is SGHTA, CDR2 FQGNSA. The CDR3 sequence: CASSPELGAGGAQYF. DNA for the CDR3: TGTGCCAGCAGCCCCGAGCTCGGCGCGGGGGGGGCCCAGTACTTC.

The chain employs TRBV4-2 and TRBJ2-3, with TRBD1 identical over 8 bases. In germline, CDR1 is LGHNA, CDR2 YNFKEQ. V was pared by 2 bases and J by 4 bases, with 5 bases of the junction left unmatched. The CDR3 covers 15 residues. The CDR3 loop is CASSQQGAGADTQYF. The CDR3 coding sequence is TGTGCCAGCAGCCAACAGGGGGCCGGCGCAGATACGCAGTATTTT.

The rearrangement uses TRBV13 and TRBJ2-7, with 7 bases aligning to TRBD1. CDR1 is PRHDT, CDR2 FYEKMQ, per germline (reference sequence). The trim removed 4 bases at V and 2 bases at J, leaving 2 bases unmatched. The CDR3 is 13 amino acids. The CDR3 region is CASSWGQPYEQYF. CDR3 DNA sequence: TGTGCCAGCAGCTGGGGACAGCCCTACGAGCAGTACTTC.

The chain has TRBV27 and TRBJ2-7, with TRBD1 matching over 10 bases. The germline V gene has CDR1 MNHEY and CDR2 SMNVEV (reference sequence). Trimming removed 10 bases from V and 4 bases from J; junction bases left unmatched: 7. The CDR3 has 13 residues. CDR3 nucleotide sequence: TGTGCCACCTCGACAGGGGGCCCGTACGAGCAGTACTTC. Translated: CATSTGGPYEQYF.

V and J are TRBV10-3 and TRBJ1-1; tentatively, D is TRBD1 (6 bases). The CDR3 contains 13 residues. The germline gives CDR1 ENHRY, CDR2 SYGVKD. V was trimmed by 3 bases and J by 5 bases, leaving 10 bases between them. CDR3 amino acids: CAISETGRTEAFF. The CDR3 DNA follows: TGTGCCATCAGTGAAACAGGGAGAACTGAAGCTTTCTTT.

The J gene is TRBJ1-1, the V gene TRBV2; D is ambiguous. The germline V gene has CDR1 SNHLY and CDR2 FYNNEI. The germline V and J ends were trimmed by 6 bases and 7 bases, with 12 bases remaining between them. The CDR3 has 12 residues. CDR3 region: CASSGESGEAFF. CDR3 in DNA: TGTGCCAGCAGCGGGGAATCGGGTGAAGCTTTCTTT.

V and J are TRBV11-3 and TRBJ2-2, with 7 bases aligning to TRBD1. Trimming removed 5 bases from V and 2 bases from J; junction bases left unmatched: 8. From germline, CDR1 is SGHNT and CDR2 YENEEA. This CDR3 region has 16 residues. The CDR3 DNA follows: TGTGCCAGCAGCGGGGGTGGGACAGCCAACACCGGGGAGCTGTTTTTT. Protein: CASSGGGTANTGELFF.

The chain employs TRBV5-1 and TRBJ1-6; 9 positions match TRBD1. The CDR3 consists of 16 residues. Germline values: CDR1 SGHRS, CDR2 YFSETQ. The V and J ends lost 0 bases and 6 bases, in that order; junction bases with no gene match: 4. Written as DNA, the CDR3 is TGCGCCAGCAGCTTGGATCCGACAGGGGGTAATTCACCCCTCCACTTT. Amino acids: CASSLDPTGGNSPLHF.

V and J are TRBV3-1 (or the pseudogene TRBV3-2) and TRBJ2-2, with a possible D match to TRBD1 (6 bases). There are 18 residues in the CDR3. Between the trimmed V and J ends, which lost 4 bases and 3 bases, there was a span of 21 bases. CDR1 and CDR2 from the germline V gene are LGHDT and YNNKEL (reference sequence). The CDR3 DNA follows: TGTGCCAGCAGCCCCATAATGGGTAGGACAGAACACACCGGGGAGCTGTTTTTT. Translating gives CASSPIMGRTEHTGELFF.